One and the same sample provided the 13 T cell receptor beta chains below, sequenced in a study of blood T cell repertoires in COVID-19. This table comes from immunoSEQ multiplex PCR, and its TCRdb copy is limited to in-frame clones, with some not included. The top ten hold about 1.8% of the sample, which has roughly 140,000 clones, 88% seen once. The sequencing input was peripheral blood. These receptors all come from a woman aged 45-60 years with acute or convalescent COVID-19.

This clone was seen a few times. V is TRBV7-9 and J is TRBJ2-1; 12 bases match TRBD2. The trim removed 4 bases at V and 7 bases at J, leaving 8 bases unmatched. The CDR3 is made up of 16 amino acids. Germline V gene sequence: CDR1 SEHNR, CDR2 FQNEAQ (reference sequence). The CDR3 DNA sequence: TGTGCCAGCAGCTCTTTGACTAGCGGGAGCGCAAATGAGCAGTTCTTC. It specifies CASSSLTSGSANEQFF.

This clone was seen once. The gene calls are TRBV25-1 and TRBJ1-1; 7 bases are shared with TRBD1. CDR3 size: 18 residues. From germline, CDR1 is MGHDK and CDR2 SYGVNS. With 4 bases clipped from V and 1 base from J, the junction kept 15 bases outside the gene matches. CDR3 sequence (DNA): TGTGCCAGCAGTGGGCAGCGCGGGACAGTGCTCTCGAACACTGAAGCTTTCTTT. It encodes CASSGQRGTVLSNTEAFF.

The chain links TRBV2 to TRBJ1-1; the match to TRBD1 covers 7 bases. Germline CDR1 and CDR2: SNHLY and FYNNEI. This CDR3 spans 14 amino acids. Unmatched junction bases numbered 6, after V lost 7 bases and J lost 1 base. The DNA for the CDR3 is TGTGCCAGCAAATCGACAGGGTCGAACACTGAAGCTTTCTTT. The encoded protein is CASKSTGSNTEAFF.

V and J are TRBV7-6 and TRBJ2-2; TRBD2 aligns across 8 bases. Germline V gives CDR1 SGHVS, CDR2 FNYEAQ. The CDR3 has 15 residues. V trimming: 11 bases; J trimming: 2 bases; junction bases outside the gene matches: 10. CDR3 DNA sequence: TGTGCCCTGGTTTCCGCGGGGGGTAACACCGGGGAGCTGTTTTTT. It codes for CALVSAGGNTGELFF.

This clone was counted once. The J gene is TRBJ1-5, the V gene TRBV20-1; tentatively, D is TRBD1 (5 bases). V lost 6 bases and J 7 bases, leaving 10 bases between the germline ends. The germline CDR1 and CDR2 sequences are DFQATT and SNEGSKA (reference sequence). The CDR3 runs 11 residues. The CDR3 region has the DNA TGCAGTGCGGCAGGGATGCAGCCCCAGCATTTT. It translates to CSAAGMQPQHF.

The CDR3 DNA sequence: TGTGCCAGCAGTTTTAGCGGGAGCCACGAGCAGTACTTC. It yields the protein CASSFSGSHEQYF. The chain joins TRBV5-6 to TRBJ2-7, with TRBD2 matching 9 bases. V shed 5 bases, J shed 5 bases, and the junction held 5 bases outside the gene matches. Germline CDR1 is SGHDT and CDR2 is YYEEEE. The CDR3 is 13 residues long. The variable domain in full, with the rest retrieved from reference TRBV5-6 and TRBJ2-7, is DAGVTQSPTHLIKTRGQQVTLRCSPKSGHDTVSWYQQALGQGPQFIFQYYEEEERQRGNFPDRFSGHQFPNYSSELNVNALLLGDSALYLCASSFSGSHEQYFGPGTRLTVT.

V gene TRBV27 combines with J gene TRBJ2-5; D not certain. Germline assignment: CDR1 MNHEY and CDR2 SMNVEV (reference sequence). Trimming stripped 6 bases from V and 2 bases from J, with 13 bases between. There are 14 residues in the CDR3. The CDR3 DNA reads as TGTGCCAGCAGCTCCCGGTCTCCGCAAGAGACCCAGTACTTC. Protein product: CASSSRSPQETQYF.

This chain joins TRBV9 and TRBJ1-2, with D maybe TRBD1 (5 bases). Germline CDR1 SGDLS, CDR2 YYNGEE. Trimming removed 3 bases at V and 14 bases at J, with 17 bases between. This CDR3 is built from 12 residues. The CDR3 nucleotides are TGTGCCAGCAGCGGGCGCAGGGCGATGGCGACCTTC. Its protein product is CASSGRRAMATF.

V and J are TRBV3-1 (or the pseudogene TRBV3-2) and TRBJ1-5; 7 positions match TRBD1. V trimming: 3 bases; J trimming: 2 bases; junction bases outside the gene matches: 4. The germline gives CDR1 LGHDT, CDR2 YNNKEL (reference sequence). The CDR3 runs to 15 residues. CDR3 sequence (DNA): TGTGCCAGCAGCCATACAGGGGTTGGCAATCAGCCCCAGCATTTT. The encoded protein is CASSHTGVGNQPQHF.

The CDR3 nucleotides read TGTGCCAGCAGCCAAGGGGGGACAGGGGGCTTCGGCGAGCAGTACTTC. This translates into CASSQGGTGGFGEQYF. The chain links TRBV3-1 (or the pseudogene TRBV3-2) to TRBJ2-7; TRBD1 aligns across 12 bases. Looked up from germline, CDR1 is LGHDT and CDR2 is YNNKEL (reference sequence). The CDR3 is 16 residues long. V trimming: 1 base; J trimming: 6 bases; junction bases outside the gene matches: 7.

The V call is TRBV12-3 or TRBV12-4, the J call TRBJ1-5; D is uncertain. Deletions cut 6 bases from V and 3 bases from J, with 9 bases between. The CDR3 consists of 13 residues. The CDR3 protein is CASSPMANQPQHF. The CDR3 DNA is TGTGCCAGCAGCCCAATGGCCAATCAGCCCCAGCATTTT.

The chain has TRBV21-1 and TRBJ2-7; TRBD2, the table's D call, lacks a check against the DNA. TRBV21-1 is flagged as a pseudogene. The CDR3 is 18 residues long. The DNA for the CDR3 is TGTGCCAGCAGCCGTCCCGGGACTAGAGAAACGGCCCTCTACGAGCAGTACTTC. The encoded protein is CASSRPGTRETALYEQYF.

The CDR3 DNA reads as TGTGCCAGCAGCTCTTTAATGGGCGCGCAAGATACGCAGTATTTT. Its translation: CASSSLMGAQDTQYF. The V call is TRBV7-9, the J call TRBJ2-3, with D hard to call. Germline V gene lookup returns CDR1 SEHNR and CDR2 FQNEAQ (reference sequence). With 4 bases removed from V and 5 bases from J, the gap between germline ends came to 16 bases. This CDR3 region has 15 residues.